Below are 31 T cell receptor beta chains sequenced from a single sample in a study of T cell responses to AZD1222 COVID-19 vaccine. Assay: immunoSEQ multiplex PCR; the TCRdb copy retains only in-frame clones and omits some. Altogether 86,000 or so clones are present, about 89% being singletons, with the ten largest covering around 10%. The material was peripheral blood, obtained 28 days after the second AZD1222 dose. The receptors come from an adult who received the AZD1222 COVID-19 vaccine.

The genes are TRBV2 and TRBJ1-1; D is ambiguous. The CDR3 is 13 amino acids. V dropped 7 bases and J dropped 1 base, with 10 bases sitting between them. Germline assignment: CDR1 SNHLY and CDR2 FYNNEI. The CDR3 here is CASTGLPNTEAFF. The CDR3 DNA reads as TGTGCCAGCACAGGACTCCCGAACACTGAAGCTTTCTTT.

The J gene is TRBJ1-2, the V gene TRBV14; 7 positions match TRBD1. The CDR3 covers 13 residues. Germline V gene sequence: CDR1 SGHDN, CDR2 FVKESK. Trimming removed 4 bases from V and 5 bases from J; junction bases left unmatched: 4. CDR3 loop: CASSPGTDYGYTF. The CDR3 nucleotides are TGTGCCAGCAGCCCCGGGACAGATTATGGCTACACCTTC.

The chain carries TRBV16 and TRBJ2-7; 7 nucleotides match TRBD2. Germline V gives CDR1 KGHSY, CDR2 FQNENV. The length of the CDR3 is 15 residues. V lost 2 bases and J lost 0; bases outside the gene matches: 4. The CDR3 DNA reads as TGTGCCAGCAGCCAACTAACTAGCGCCTCCTACGAGCAGTACTTC. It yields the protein CASSQLTSASYEQYF.

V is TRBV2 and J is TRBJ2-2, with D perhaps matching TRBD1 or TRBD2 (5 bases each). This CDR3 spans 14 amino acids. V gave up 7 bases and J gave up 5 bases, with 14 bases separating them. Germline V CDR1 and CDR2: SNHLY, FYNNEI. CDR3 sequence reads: CASKSGTGTGELFF. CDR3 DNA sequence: TGTGCCAGCAAATCCGGGACCGGTACCGGGGAGCTGTTTTTT.

The CDR3: CSALDREQYF. CDR3 sequence (DNA): TGCAGCGCCTTGGACAGGGAGCAGTACTTC. The chain combines TRBV29-1 with TRBJ2-7; TRBD1 matches at 7 bases. Germline V gene sequence: CDR1 SQVTM, CDR2 ANQGSEA. This CDR3 spans 10 amino acids. V lost 7 bases, J lost 7 bases, and 4 bases stayed unmatched.

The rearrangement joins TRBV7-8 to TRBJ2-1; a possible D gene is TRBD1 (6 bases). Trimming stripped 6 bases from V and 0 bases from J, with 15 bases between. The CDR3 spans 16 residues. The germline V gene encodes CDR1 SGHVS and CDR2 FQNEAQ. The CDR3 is CASSPNRESSYNEQFF. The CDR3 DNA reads TGTGCCAGCAGTCCAAACAGGGAGAGCTCCTACAATGAGCAGTTCTTC.

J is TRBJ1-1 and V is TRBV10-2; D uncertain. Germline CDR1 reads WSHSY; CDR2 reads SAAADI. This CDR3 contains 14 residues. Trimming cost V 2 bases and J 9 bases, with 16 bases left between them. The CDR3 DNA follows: TGCGCCAGCAGTGAGGGCGCGGCTCCGGGTAAAGCTTTCTTT. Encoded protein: CASSEGAAPGKAFF.

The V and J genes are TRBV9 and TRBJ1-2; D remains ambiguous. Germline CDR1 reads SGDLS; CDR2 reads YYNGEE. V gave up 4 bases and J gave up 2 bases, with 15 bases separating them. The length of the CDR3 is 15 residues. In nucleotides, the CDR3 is TGTGCCAGCAGCTCCTCCAAGAGCAGGAACTATGGCTACACCTTC. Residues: CASSSSKSRNYGYTF.

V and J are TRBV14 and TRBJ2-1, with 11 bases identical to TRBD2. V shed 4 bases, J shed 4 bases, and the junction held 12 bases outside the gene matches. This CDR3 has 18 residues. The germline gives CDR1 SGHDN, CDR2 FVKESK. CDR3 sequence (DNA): TGTGCCAGCAGCCCCCGGACTAGCGGGCGAGACCGATACAATGAGCAGTTCTTC. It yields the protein CASSPRTSGRDRYNEQFF.

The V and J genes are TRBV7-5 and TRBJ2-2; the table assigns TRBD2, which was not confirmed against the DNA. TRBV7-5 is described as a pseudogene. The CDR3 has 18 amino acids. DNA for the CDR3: TGTGCCAGAAGCTTTGGGATGGGGGGACTAGGGAACACCGGGGAGCTGTTTTTT. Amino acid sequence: CARSFGMGGLGNTGELFF.

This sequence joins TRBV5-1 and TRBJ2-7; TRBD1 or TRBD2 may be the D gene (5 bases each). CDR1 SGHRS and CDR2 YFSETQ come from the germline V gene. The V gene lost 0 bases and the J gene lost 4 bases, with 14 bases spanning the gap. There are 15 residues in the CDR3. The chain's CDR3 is CASSLVGVTGYEQYF. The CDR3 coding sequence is TGCGCCAGCAGCTTGGTGGGGGTGACTGGTTACGAGCAGTACTTC.

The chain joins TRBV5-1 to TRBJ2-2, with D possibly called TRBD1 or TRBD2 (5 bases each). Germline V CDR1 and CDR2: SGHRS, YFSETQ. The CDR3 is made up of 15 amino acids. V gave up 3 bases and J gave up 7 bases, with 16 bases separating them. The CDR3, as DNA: TGCGCCAGCAGCTCCCGGCAGGGTCGGGGCGGGGAGCTGTTTTTT. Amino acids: CASSSRQGRGGELFF.

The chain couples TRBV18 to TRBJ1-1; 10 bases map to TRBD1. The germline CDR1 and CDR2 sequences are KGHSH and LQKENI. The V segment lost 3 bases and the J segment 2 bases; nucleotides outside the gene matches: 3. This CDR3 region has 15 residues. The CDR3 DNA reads TGTGCCAGCTCACCCGGGACAGGGGCAAACACTGAAGCTTTCTTT. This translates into CASSPGTGANTEAFF.

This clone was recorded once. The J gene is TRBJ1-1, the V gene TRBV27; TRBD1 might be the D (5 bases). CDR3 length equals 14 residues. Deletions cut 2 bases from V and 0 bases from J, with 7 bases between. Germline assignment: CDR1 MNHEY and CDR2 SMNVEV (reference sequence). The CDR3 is CASSLDRLNTEAFF. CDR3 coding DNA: TGTGCCAGCAGTTTAGACAGATTGAACACTGAAGCTTTCTTT.

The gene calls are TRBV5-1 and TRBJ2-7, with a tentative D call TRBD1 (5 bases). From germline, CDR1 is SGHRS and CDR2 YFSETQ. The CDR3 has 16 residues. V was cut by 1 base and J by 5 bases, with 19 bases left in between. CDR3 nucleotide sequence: TGCGCCAGCAGCTTGTGGGGCCAAGAAGATGTGGACGAGCAGTACTTC. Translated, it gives CASSLWGQEDVDEQYF.

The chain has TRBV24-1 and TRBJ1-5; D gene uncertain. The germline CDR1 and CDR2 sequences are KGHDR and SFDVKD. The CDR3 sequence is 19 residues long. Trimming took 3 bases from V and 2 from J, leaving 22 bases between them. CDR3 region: CATSDQFQSDPGCNQPQHF. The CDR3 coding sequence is TGTGCCACCAGTGATCAGTTTCAGTCGGATCCAGGCTGCAATCAGCCCCAGCATTTT.

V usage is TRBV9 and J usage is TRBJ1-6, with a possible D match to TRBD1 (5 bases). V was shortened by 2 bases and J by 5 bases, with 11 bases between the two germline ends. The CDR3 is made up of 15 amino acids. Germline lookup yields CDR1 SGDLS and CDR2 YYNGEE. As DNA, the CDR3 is TGTGCCAGCAGCGTTGCAGGGCTCAATAATTCACCCCTCCACTTT. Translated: CASSVAGLNNSPLHF.

Here the CDR3 DNA reads TGCAGTGCTAGAGGCAGGGACGGCTACACCTTC. It encodes CSARGRDGYTF. This chain links TRBV20-1 with TRBJ1-2; D might be TRBD1 (5 bases). The CDR3 is 11 amino acids. The germline gives CDR1 DFQATT, CDR2 SNEGSKA (reference sequence). Trimming took off 1 base at V and 8 bases at J, with 8 bases between the two ends.

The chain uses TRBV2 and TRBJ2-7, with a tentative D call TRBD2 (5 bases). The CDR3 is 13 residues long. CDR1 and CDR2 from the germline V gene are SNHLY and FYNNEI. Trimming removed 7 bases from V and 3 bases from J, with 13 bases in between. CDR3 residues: CASMGQRIYEQYF. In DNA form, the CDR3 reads TGTGCCAGCATGGGCCAGCGGATCTACGAGCAGTACTTC.

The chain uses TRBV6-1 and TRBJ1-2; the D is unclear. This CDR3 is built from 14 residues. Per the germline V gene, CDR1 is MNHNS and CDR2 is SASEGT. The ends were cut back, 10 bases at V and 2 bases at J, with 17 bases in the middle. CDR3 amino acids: CATRESPNNYGYTF. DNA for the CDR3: TGTGCCACCCGGGAGAGCCCTAACAACTATGGCTACACCTTC.

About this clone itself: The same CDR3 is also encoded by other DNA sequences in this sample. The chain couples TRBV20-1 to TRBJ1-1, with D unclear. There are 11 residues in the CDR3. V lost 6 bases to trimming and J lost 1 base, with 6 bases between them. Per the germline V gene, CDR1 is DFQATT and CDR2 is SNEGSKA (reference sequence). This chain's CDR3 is CSARRNTEAFF. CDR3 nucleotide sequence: TGCAGTGCAAGAAGGAACACTGAAGCTTTCTTT.

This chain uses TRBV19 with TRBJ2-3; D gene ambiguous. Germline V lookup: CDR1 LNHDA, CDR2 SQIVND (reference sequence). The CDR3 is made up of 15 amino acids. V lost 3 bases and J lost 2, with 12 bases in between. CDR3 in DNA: TGTGCCAGTAGTATCGCATTCTCCTACACAGATACGCAGTATTTT. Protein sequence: CASSIAFSYTDTQYF. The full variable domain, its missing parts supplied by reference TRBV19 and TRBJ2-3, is DGGITQSPKYLFRKEGQNVTLSCEQNLNHDAMYWYRQDPGQGLRLIYYSQIVNDFQKGDIAEGYSVSREKKESFPLTVTSAQKNPTAFYLCASSIAFSYTDTQYFGPGTRLTVL.

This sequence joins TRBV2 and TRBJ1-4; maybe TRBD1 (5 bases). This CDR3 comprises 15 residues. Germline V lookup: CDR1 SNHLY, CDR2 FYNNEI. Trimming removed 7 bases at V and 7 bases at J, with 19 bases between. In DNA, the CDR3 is TGTGCCAGCAAACGGGACGTATCACTGATTGAAAAACTGTTTTTT. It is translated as CASKRDVSLIEKLFF.

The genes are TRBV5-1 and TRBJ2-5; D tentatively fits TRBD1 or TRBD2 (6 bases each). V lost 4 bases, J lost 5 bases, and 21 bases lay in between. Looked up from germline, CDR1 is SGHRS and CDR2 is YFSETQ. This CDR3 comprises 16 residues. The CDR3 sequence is CASSTDGQGTWETQYF. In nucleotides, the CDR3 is TGCGCCAGCAGCACCGACGGGCAGGGGACTTGGGAGACCCAGTACTTC. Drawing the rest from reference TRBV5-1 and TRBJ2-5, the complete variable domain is KAGVTQTPRYLIKTRGQQVTLSCSPISGHRSVSWYQQTPGQGLQFLFEYFSETQRNKGNFPGRFSGRQFSNSRSEMNVSTLELGDSALYLCASSTDGQGTWETQYFGPGTRLLVL.

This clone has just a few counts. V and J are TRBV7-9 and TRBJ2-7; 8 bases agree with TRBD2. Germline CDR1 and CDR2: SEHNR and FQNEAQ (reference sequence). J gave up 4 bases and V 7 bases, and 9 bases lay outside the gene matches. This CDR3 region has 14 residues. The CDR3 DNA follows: TGTGCCAGCACCAAGGCGGGGGGCGGGTACGAGCAGTACTTC. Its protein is CASTKAGGGYEQYF. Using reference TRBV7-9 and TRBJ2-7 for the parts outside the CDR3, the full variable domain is DTGVSQNPRHKITKRGQNVTFRCDPISEHNRLYWYRQTLGQGPEFLTYFQNEAQLEKSRLLSDRFSAERPKGSFSTLEIQRTEQGDSAMYLCASTKAGGGYEQYFGPGTRLTVT.

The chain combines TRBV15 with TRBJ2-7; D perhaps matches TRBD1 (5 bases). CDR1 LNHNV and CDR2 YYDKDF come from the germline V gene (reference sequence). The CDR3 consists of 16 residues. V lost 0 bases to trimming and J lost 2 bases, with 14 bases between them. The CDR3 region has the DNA TGTGCCACCAGCAGAGATTTGGGGCAGGCTACCTACGAGCAGTACTTC. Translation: CATSRDLGQATYEQYF.

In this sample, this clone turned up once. The CDR3 reads CASSRQGLEFF. CDR3 coding DNA: TGTGCCAGTAGTCGACAAGGTTTAGAGTTCTTC. This chain joins TRBV19 and TRBJ2-1; unclear D gene. Trimming removed 5 bases from V and 14 bases from J, with 13 bases in between. The CDR3 has 11 residues. Germline V gene data show CDR1 as LNHDA and CDR2 as SQIVND (reference sequence).

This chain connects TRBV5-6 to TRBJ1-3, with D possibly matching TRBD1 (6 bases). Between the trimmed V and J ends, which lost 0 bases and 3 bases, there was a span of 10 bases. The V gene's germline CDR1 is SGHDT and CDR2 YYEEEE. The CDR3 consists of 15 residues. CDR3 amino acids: CASSLAGGLGNTIYF. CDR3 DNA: TGTGCCAGCAGCTTGGCCGGGGGGCTTGGAAACACCATATATTTT.

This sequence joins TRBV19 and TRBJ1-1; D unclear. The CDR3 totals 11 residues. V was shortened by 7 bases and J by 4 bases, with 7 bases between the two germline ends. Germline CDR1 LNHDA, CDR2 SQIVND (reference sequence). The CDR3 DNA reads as TGTGCCAGTATTCTGGGCACTGAAGCTTTCTTT. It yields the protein CASILGTEAFF.

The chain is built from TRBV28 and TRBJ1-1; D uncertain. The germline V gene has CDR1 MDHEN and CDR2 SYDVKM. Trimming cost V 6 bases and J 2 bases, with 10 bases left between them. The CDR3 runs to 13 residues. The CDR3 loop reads CASSRGPNTEAFF. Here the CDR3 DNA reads TGTGCCAGCAGCCGCGGACCTAACACTGAAGCTTTCTTT.

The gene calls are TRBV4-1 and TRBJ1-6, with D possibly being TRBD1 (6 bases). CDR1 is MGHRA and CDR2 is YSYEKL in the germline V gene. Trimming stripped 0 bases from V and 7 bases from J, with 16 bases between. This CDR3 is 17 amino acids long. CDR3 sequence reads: CASSQEGPTGPNSPLHF. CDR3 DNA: TGCGCCAGCAGCCAAGAGGGCCCGACAGGACCCAATTCACCCCTCCACTTT.